The 6 T cell receptor beta chains listed next were all sequenced from one sample in a study of Graves' ophthalmopathy and Graves' hyperthyroidism. CDR3 regions of TCR beta were amplified from RNA transcripts. RT-PCR with HTBI primers came first, then second-round multiplex PCR. Via MiXCR, TCRdb re-called the multiplex PCR reads, giving one row per CDR3 protein. The data contain 300,000 to 500,000 distinct CDR3 sequences, just over 15% of them singletons. The sample comprised peripheral blood. These receptors came from a woman between 18 and 30 years old with stable Graves' hyperthyroidism.

This clonotype was seen many times. The chain has TRBV20-1 and TRBJ1-5; no reliable D call. V lost 7 bases to trimming and J lost 11 bases, with 15 bases between them. Germline lookup yields CDR1 DFQATT and CDR2 SNEGSKA (reference sequence). This CDR3 has 11 residues. CDR3 DNA sequence: TGCAGTGTTTCAGATTTGATGGCCCAGCATTTT. Protein: CSVSDLMAQHF.

The rearrangement joins TRBV5-1 to TRBJ2-7, with 7 bases identical to TRBD2. The germline V gene has CDR1 SGHRS and CDR2 YFSETQ. This CDR3 comprises 14 residues. V was pared by 6 bases and J by 1 base, with 7 bases of the junction left unmatched. Here the CDR3 DNA reads TGCGCCAGCATGCCTAGCGGAGGATCCTACGAGCAGTACTTC. Translation: CASMPSGGSYEQYF. Full variable domain (rest looked up from reference TRBV5-1 and TRBJ2-7): KAGVTQTPRYLIKTRGQQVTLSCSPISGHRSVSWYQQTPGQGLQFLFEYFSETQRNKGNFPGRFSGRQFSNSRSEMNVSTLELGDSALYLCASMPSGGSYEQYFGPGTRLTVT.

In its sample, this clonotype was seen many times. This sequence joins TRBV7-2 and TRBJ1-2; D is possibly TRBD1 (5 bases). The CDR3 is 14 amino acids. Germline CDR1 SGHTA, CDR2 FQGNSA. Trimming cost V 5 bases and J 6 bases, with 16 bases left between them. The CDR3, as DNA: TGTGCCAGCAGCCCACGAGTAGACAGCAATGGCTACACCTTC. Its protein product is CASSPRVDSNGYTF.

The rearrangement joins TRBV6-2 or TRBV6-3 to TRBJ2-5; 9 bases align to TRBD2. Per germline, CDR1 MNHEY and CDR2 SVGEGT. This CDR3 spans 17 amino acids. Losses at the gene ends were 1 base for V and 4 bases for J; bases not matched to a gene: 10. The chain's CDR3 is CASSYFGSGSTRETQYF. The CDR3, as DNA: TGTGCCAGCAGTTACTTCGGTAGCGGGAGTACCAGAGAGACCCAGTACTTC.

This clonotype was found many times. The chain recombines TRBV24-1 with TRBJ1-2; D ambiguous. The length of the CDR3 is 15 residues. Trimming stripped 2 bases from V and 0 bases from J, with 9 bases between. In germline, CDR1 is KGHDR, CDR2 SFDVKD. The CDR3 DNA reads TGTGCCACCAGTGATTCCGGGAAAACTAACTATGGCTACACCTTC. Translating gives CATSDSGKTNYGYTF.

The V and J genes are TRBV6-5 and TRBJ2-5; D call uncertain. Germline V gives CDR1 MNHEY, CDR2 SVGAGI. The CDR3 has 14 amino acids. V gave up 2 bases and J gave up 4 bases, with 11 bases separating them. Here the CDR3 reads CASSYPASRETQYF. CDR3 bases: TGTGCCAGCAGTTACCCCGCGAGTAGAGAGACCCAGTACTTC.